Listed below are T cell receptor beta chains from one sample, sequenced in a study of T cells in tuberculosis. Sequencing was performed with immunoSEQ multiplex PCR; in TCRdb, only in-frame clones are kept and a portion is missing. The sample lists roughly 34,000 clones, roughly 93% seen once, with about an eighth in the top ten. The sample was PBMCs, taken at tuberculosis diagnosis. The origin of the receptors is an adult with tuberculosis. The CDR3 runs from the conserved cysteine through the conserved F or W. D genes are given only for firm matches. Clone size, where shown, is once, few, many, or a class for clones that have expanded.

d_call	clone_size	v_call	cdr3_length	j_call	cdr3_nt	cdr3_aa
-	-	TRBV2	15	TRBJ2-1	TGTGCCAGCAGTGAAATGCGCGGGGATGGGAATGAGCAGTTCTTC	CASSEMRGDGNEQFF
-	-	TRBV29-1	12	TRBJ1-1	TGCAGCGTTGTAAGGGGGAACACTGAAGCTTTCTTT	CSVVRGNTEAFF
-	-	TRBV4-2	14	TRBJ2-5	TGTGCCAGCAGCCAACGGGGGTACCAAGAGACCCAGTACTTC	CASSQRGYQETQYF
TRBD1	-	TRBV7-2	16	TRBJ1-5	TGTGCCAGCAGACCGAGCGCCGGACAGGGCAATCAGCCCCAGCATTTT	CASRPSAGQGNQPQHF
TRBD2	-	TRBV7-3	15	TRBJ2-1	TGTGCCAGCAGCTTAAGACTAGCGGGGGTCAATGAGCAGTTCTTC	CASSLRLAGVNEQFF
TRBD2	once	TRBV19	15	TRBJ2-2	TGTGCCAGTACCCTAGCGGGGGTAAACACCGGGGAGCTGTTTTTT	CASTLAGVNTGELFF
-	-	TRBV5-6	12	TRBJ1-2	TGTGCCAGCAGCTTGTACGAGGGTGGCTACACCTTC	CASSLYEGGYTF
-	-	TRBV7-8	15	TRBJ1-1	TGTGCCAGCAGCTTAGTAGCTTCCGGGGTCACTGAAGCTTTCTTT	CASSLVASGVTEAFF
-	once	TRBV2	20	TRBJ2-1	TGTGCCAGCAGGGAAGCTCTGTGGGGGGGCTGGCGGGACTCCTACAATGAGCAGTTCTTC	CASREALWGGWRDSYNEQFF
-	-	TRBV27	14	TRBJ2-7	TGTGCCAGCAGTCCGTGGACGGGGAAGTACGAGCAGTACTTC	CASSPWTGKYEQYF
-	once	TRBV9	18	TRBJ2-7	TGTGCCAGCAGCGTAGAGGCCCACCACGCTACAGGGTCCTACGAGCAGTACTTC	CASSVEAHHATGSYEQYF
TRBD1	-	TRBV2	13	TRBJ2-5	TGTGCCAGCTGCCGGGACAGGGTTGAGACCCAGTACTTC	CASCRDRVETQYF
-	-	TRBV6-5	12	TRBJ1-2	TGTGCCAGCAGTTCCGGGTACTATGGCTACACCTTC	CASSSGYYGYTF
TRBD2	-	TRBV4-1	17	TRBJ2-1	TGCGCCAGCAACAAAGGACCGCTAGCGGGAGGCCTCAATGAGCAGTTCTTC	CASNKGPLAGGLNEQFF
TRBD2	-	TRBV5-1	15	TRBJ2-1	TGCGCCAGCAGCTTGGGACTAGCGGGAGTACATGAGCAGTTCTTC	CASSLGLAGVHEQFF
TRBD1	-	TRBV18	16	TRBJ2-1	TGTGCCAGCTCACCCTTCGGGACAGGAGCCTACAATGAGCAGTTCTTC	CASSPFGTGAYNEQFF
-	-	TRBV7-9	12	TRBJ2-1	TGTGCCAGCAGTTTGACGCGGGATGAGCAGTTCTTC	CASSLTRDEQFF
-	-	TRBV6-1	13	TRBJ2-7	TGTGCCAGCAGTGCGGACAAAATGACCGAGCAGTACTTC	CASSADKMTEQYF
TRBD2	-	TRBV9	16	TRBJ2-1	TGTGCCAGCAGCGTAGGACTAGCGGGGTGGACAGATGAGCAGTTCTTC	CASSVGLAGWTDEQFF
TRBD1	-	TRBV4-1	16	TRBJ1-2	TGCGCCAGCAGCCAAACCCGGACAGGGGCGGGGTATGGCTACACCTTC	CASSQTRTGAGYGYTF
TRBD2	-	TRBV6-5	14	TRBJ2-3	TGTGCCAGCAGAGCGGGGGGTTGGACAGATACGCAGTATTTT	CASRAGGWTDTQYF
-	-	TRBV18	11	TRBJ2-5	TGTGCCAGCTCACGCGGGGAGACCCAGTACTTC	CASSRGETQYF
-	-	TRBV28	13	TRBJ2-1	TGTGCCAGCAGTTTTTCACCGGGGAATGAGCAGTTCTTC	CASSFSPGNEQFF
TRBD2	-	TRBV27	16	TRBJ2-1	TGTGCCAGCAGTTTAGGGGGAGGGCAGGTAGGCAATGAGCAGTTCTTC	CASSLGGGQVGNEQFF
-	-	TRBV5-1	15	TRBJ1-1	TGCGCCAGCAGCTCCTGGGGGGGTGGGAACACTGAAGCTTTCTTT	CASSSWGGGNTEAFF
-	-	TRBV7-6	14	TRBJ1-4	TGTGCCAGCACCGGCGGGGGCGAGAGTGAAAAACTGTTTTTT	CASTGGGESEKLFF
TRBD1	once	TRBV11-3	14	TRBJ2-7	TGTGCCAGCAGCACCCGGGACAGTCCCTACGAGCAGTACTTC	CASSTRDSPYEQYF
-	-	TRBV5-4	14	TRBJ2-7	TGTGCCAGCAGCTTGGAGGACAGAAGTTACGAGCAGTACTTC	CASSLEDRSYEQYF
-	-	TRBV2	12	TRBJ2-5	TGTGCCAGCAGTGACAGGGAAGAGACCCAGTACTTC	CASSDREETQYF